These 14 T cell receptor beta chains share one sample of origin, sequenced in a study of PD-L1 blockade in urothelial cancer. This table comes from immunoSEQ multiplex PCR, and its TCRdb copy is limited to in-frame clones, with some not included. The sample has 90,000 to 120,000 clones; around 85% are singletons. Sequences were derived from PBMCs, sampled around atezolizumab (anti-PD-L1) treatment. All receptors derive from a man aged 45 to 65 with urothelial cancer.

CDR3 loop: CASSLGEGKANYGYTF. The CDR3 nucleotides read TGTGCCAGCAGTTTGGGGGAGGGGAAAGCGAACTATGGCTACACCTTC. The V gene is TRBV28, the J gene TRBJ1-2; possibly TRBD1 for D (5 bases). CDR1 MDHEN and CDR2 SYDVKM come from the germline V gene. Between the trimmed V and J ends, which lost 3 bases and 2 bases, there was a span of 16 bases. This CDR3 spans 16 amino acids.

This clone was counted once. The gene calls are TRBV5-4 and TRBJ1-2; TRBD1 might be the D (6 bases). Trimming shortened V by 5 bases and J by 4 bases, and 12 bases separated the two germline ends. The CDR3 has 13 residues. The germline V gene has CDR1 SGHNT and CDR2 YYREEE (reference sequence). The DNA of the CDR3 is TGTGCCAGCAGACCCCGGGACACCTATGGCTACACCTTC. Amino acids: CASRPRDTYGYTF.

This chain links TRBV7-9 with TRBJ2-7, with D possibly matching TRBD2 (6 bases). Germline V gene sequence: CDR1 SEHNR, CDR2 FQNEAQ (reference sequence). V shed 3 bases and J shed 3 bases, with 15 bases lying between them. The CDR3 is made up of 15 amino acids. The CDR3 coding sequence is TGTGCCAGCAGCTTTGGGGTCGCGGGATTCTACGAGCAGTACTTC. It specifies CASSFGVAGFYEQYF.

The chain combines TRBV7-9 with TRBJ1-6; no firm D call. Germline-derived CDR1 and CDR2 are SEHNR and FQNEAQ (reference sequence). This CDR3 has 16 residues. With 2 bases removed from V and 9 bases from J, the gap between germline ends came to 17 bases. The CDR3 spells CASSLLARGAASPLHF. The CDR3 DNA reads as TGTGCCAGCAGCTTACTCGCCCGGGGAGCGGCTTCACCCCTCCACTTT.

The chain uses TRBV19 and TRBJ1-2, with D perhaps matching TRBD1 (6 bases). V lost 2 bases and J lost 3, with 10 bases in between. The germline V gene encodes CDR1 LNHDA and CDR2 SQIVND (reference sequence). The length of the CDR3 is 14 residues. The CDR3 protein is CASSILKGDYGYTF. As DNA, the CDR3 is TGTGCCAGTAGTATATTAAAGGGGGACTATGGCTACACCTTC.

The chain uses TRBV5-4 and TRBJ2-3; D might be TRBD1 (5 bases). V was trimmed by 7 bases and J by 2 bases, leaving 14 bases between them. This CDR3 spans 14 amino acids. The V gene's germline CDR1 is SGHNT and CDR2 YYREEE (reference sequence). The CDR3 DNA reads as TGTGCCAGCGGCAAAGCAGGGAACACAGATACGCAGTATTTT. Translation gives CASGKAGNTDTQYF.

This clone occurred once. The chain joins TRBV10-3 to TRBJ2-7; D call uncertain. V shed 0 bases and J shed 0 bases, with 3 bases lying between them. Per germline, CDR1 ENHRY and CDR2 SYGVKD. This CDR3 spans 13 amino acids. For the CDR3, the DNA is TGTGCCATCAGTGAGTCGAGCTCCTACGAGCAGTACTTC. This encodes CAISESSSYEQYF.

V gene TRBV30 combines with J gene TRBJ2-3; no reliable D call. Trimming took 3 bases from V and 2 from J, leaving 6 bases between them. The length of the CDR3 is 12 residues. CDR1 and CDR2 from the germline V gene are GTSNPN and SVGIG (reference sequence). DNA for the CDR3: TGTGCCTGGAGGGCCCTCACAGATACGCAGTATTTT. Its translation is CAWRALTDTQYF.

The chain is built from TRBV11-3 and TRBJ2-1; the D is unclear. V lost 1 base to trimming and J lost 6 bases, with 7 bases between them. The CDR3 totals 13 residues. In germline, CDR1 is SGHNT, CDR2 YENEEA. This CDR3 reads CASSLGPSNEQFF. Here the CDR3 DNA reads TGTGCCAGCAGCTTAGGGCCTAGCAATGAGCAGTTCTTC.

In nucleotides, the CDR3 is TGCAGCGTTGTTGGGACACACTACGACCTCTCTGGAAACACCATATATTTT. This translates into CSVVGTHYDLSGNTIYF. The genes are TRBV29-1 and TRBJ1-3; D is possibly TRBD1 (6 bases). The CDR3 covers 17 residues. The germline V gene has CDR1 SQVTM and CDR2 ANQGSEA. Trimming removed 4 bases from V and 0 bases from J, with 19 bases in between.

This clone was counted a few times. The chain couples TRBV28 to TRBJ2-7, with a tentative D call TRBD2 (5 bases). Germline loops: CDR1 MDHEN, CDR2 SYDVKM. The CDR3 has 13 residues. Deletions cut 6 bases from V and 6 bases from J, with 15 bases between. The CDR3 loop reads CASRRGGVSEQYF. CDR3 sequence (DNA): TGTGCCAGCAGGAGAGGAGGAGTTTCCGAGCAGTACTTC.

The rearrangement links TRBV6-1 to TRBJ2-7, with D possibly TRBD1 on 5 matching bases. Deletions cut 9 bases from V and 0 bases from J, with 9 bases between. The length of the CDR3 is 12 residues. From germline, CDR1 is MNHNS and CDR2 SASEGT. DNA of the CDR3: TGTGCCAGTTACAGGTTCTCCTACGAGCAGTACTTC. Amino acid sequence: CASYRFSYEQYF.

The V and J genes are TRBV5-4 and TRBJ2-6; D possibly corresponds to TRBD2 (6 bases). The germline gives CDR1 SGHNT, CDR2 YYREEE (reference sequence). The V end was cut by 0 bases, the J end by 0 bases, with 7 bases between. This CDR3 is built from 16 residues. The DNA for the CDR3 is TGTGCCAGCAGCTTGGCCGGGGGCTCTGGGGCCAACGTCCTGACTTTC. Amino acids: CASSLAGGSGANVLTF.

This sequence joins TRBV5-6 and TRBJ2-1, with TRBD1 identical over 8 bases. Germline V gene lookup returns CDR1 SGHDT and CDR2 YYEEEE. The trim removed 3 bases at V and 4 bases at J, leaving 6 bases unmatched. The CDR3 is made up of 15 amino acids. The CDR3 DNA follows: TGTGCCAGCAGCTCAGGGGGCTCAGGTTACAATGAGCAGTTCTTC. Its protein is CASSSGGSGYNEQFF.